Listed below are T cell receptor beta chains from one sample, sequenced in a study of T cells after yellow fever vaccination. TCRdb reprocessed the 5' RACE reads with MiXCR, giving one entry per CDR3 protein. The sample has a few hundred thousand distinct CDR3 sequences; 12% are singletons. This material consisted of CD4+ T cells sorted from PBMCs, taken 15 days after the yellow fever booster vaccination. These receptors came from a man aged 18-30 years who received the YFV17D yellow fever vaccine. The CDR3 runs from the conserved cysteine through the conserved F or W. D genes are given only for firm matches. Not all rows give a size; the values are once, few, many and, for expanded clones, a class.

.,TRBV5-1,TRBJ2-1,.,TGCGCCAGCAGCACACTAGCTTGGAATGAGCAGTTCTTC,CASSTLAWNEQFF
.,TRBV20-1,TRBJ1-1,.,TGCAGTGCCTCCAGGCAGAACACTGAAGCTTTCTTT,CSASRQNTEAFF
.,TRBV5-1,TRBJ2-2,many,TGCGCCAGCAGCTTGCGCGGGGATCGGAACACCGGGGAGCTGTTTTTT,CASSLRGDRNTGELFF
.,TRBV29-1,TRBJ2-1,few,TGCAGCGTTGAAGGTCTAGCCGGGACCAATGAGCAGTTCTTC,CSVEGLAGTNEQFF
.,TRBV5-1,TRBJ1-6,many,TGCGCCAGCAGCCTCGACCCCATACTGGATAATTCACCCCTCCACTTT,CASSLDPILDNSPLHF
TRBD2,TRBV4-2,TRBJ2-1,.,TGTGCCAGCAGCCTAGCGGGGGGGCGTTTCGATGAGCAGTTCTTC,CASSLAGGRFDEQFF
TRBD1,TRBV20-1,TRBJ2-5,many,TGCAGTGCACCAAGCCCAGGGACAGGGGAGACCCAGTACTTC,CSAPSPGTGETQYF
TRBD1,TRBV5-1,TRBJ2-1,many,TGCGCCAGCAGCCCACAGGGGAATGAGCAGTTCTTC,CASSPQGNEQFF
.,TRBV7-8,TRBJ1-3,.,TGTGCCAGCAGCTTCGGGGATTTAGCTGGAAACACCATATATTTT,CASSFGDLAGNTIYF
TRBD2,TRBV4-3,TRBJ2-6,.,TGCGCCAGCAGCCTTACCGGGAGGGTAAGGCTCTCTGGGGCCAACGTCCTGACTTTC,CASSLTGRVRLSGANVLTF
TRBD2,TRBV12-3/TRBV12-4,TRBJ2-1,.,TGTGCCAGCAGCCCCGGGAGGGGGGGGGCTATCAATGAGCAGTTCTTC,CASSPGRGGAINEQFF
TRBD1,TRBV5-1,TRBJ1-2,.,TGCGCCAGCAGCAAGGGACAGGGGGAAAGTTATGGCTACACCTTC,CASSKGQGESYGYTF
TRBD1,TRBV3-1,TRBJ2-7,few,TGTGCCAGCAGCCGGGGACAGGATTATTCCTACGAGCAGTACTTC,CASSRGQDYSYEQYF
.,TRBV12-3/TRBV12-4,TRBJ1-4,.,TGTGCCAGCAGTTTGAGACGCGGGGGGTTTAGGGCAACTAATGAAAAACTGTTTTTT,CASSLRRGGFRATNEKLFF
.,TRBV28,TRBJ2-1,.,TGTGCCAGCAGTTTCGGCAGGGCGTACAATGAGCAGTTCTTC,CASSFGRAYNEQFF
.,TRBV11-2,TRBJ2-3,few,TGTGCCAGCAGCCCAACTAGACGCACAGATACGCAGTATTTT,CASSPTRRTDTQYF
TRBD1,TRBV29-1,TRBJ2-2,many,TGCAGCGTTGAAGGGGACAGGGTCACCGGGGAGCTGTTTTTT,CSVEGDRVTGELFF
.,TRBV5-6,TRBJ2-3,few,TGTGCCAGCAGCTCGGCGGGCGCGGGGAAAGATACGCAGTATTTT,CASSSAGAGKDTQYF
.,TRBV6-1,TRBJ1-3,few,TGTGCCAGCGGGGTCATCGGAAACACCATATATTTT,CASGVIGNTIYF
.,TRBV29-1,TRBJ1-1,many,TGCAGCGTTGAAGTCGGAGATCGTGGTTATGAAGCTTTCTTT,CSVEVGDRGYEAFF
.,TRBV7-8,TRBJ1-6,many,TGTGCCAGCAGCTTAGCGCCCAGGGGTAATTCACCCCTCCACTTT,CASSLAPRGNSPLHF
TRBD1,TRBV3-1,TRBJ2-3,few,TGTGCCAGCATTCGGACAGGGGACACAGATACGCAGTATTTT,CASIRTGDTDTQYF